Listed below are T cell receptor beta chains from one sample, sequenced in a study of Ad26.COV2.S vaccination and SARS-CoV-2 variants. Using immunoSEQ multiplex PCR, the repertoire was profiled, and TCRdb retains in-frame clones only, with some absent. The sample has roughly 420,000 clones; about 88% are singletons. The sequencing here drew on peripheral blood, taken in a trial of Ad26.COV2.S vaccine versus placebo. The receptors originated from a person between 18 and 65 years old who received the Ad26.COV2.S COVID-19 vaccine or a placebo. Each CDR3 is given with its conserved first and last residue. A D gene is named only where the DNA matches it firmly. Clone size is stated in some rows and not others, as once, few, many or a class when expanded.

d_call: TRBD2; clone_size: -; v_call: TRBV7-9; j_call: TRBJ2-3; cdr3_aa: CASSLVSGGGDTQYF; cdr3_nt: TGTGCCAGCAGCTTGGTATCGGGAGGGGGAGATACGCAGTATTTT
d_call: -; clone_size: few; v_call: TRBV6-5; j_call: TRBJ1-6; cdr3_aa: CASSIKGVSPLHF; cdr3_nt: TGTGCCAGCAGCATAAAGGGGGTATCACCCCTCCACTTT
d_call: -; clone_size: few; v_call: TRBV6-5; j_call: TRBJ1-2; cdr3_aa: CASSYNDPRGGYTF; cdr3_nt: TGTGCCAGCAGTTACAACGACCCCCGAGGGGGCTACACCTTC
d_call: -; clone_size: -; v_call: TRBV7-2; j_call: TRBJ1-2; cdr3_aa: CASSLLRGRGYGYTF; cdr3_nt: TGTGCCAGCAGCTTACTTAGGGGCAGGGGCTATGGCTACACCTTC
d_call: TRBD2; clone_size: -; v_call: TRBV3-1/TRBV3-2; j_call: TRBJ2-1; cdr3_aa: CASSLSSGGAGNEQFF; cdr3_nt: TGTGCCAGCAGCCTATCCTCCGGGGGGGCCGGCAATGAGCAGTTCTTC
d_call: -; clone_size: -; v_call: TRBV27; j_call: TRBJ1-1; cdr3_aa: CASSLVGGTEAFF; cdr3_nt: TGTGCCAGCAGTTTAGTAGGAGGGACTGAAGCTTTCTTT
d_call: -; clone_size: -; v_call: TRBV6-5; j_call: TRBJ1-3; cdr3_aa: CASSYKRSSSGNTIYF; cdr3_nt: TGTGCCAGCAGTTATAAGAGGAGCAGCTCTGGAAACACCATATATTTT
d_call: -; clone_size: -; v_call: TRBV27; j_call: TRBJ2-5; cdr3_aa: CASSQETQYF; cdr3_nt: TGTGCCAGCAGTCAAGAGACCCAGTACTTC
d_call: -; clone_size: -; v_call: TRBV5-8; j_call: TRBJ1-2; cdr3_aa: CASSLSPNYGYTF; cdr3_nt: TGTGCCAGCAGCTTATCTCCTAACTATGGCTACACCTTC
d_call: TRBD1; clone_size: -; v_call: TRBV5-4; j_call: TRBJ1-1; cdr3_aa: CASSLQQGSNTEAFF; cdr3_nt: TGTGCCAGCAGCTTGCAACAGGGGTCCAACACTGAAGCTTTCTTT
d_call: -; clone_size: -; v_call: TRBV24-1; j_call: TRBJ2-3; cdr3_aa: CATSAHFGGTDTQYF; cdr3_nt: TGTGCCACCAGTGCCCATTTTGGGGGTACAGATACGCAGTATTTT
d_call: TRBD1; clone_size: -; v_call: TRBV24-1; j_call: TRBJ1-2; cdr3_aa: CATSDAWDSASYTF; cdr3_nt: TGTGCCACCAGTGATGCCTGGGACAGCGCCAGCTACACCTTC
d_call: -; clone_size: few; v_call: TRBV6-5; j_call: TRBJ1-2; cdr3_aa: CASSTGGAPSYGYTF; cdr3_nt: TGTGCCAGCAGTACCGGGGGGGCCCCCTCCTATGGCTACACCTTC